This T cell receptor beta chain was obtained from a study of blood T cell repertoires in COVID-19. About the research overall: The analysed material was cDNA or gDNA that came from T cells, B-cell-depleted T cells, or PBMCs.

Per the authors' pipeline: Estimation of nucleated cell counts was performed using reference gene primer amplification. Here immunoSEQ multiplex PCR was the method, and the copy in TCRdb shows in-frame clones only, minus some. That table is the source of V, J and clone size, and D and trimming were worked out from the DNA. The sample has a few hundred thousand clones; 70% to 90% are singletons. Germline-derived CDR1 and CDR2 are GTSNPN and SVGIG (reference sequence). This CDR3 region has 14 residues. Trimming took 5 bases from V and 7 from J; bases not matched to a gene: 10. The sequencing sample was made of peripheral blood. The receptor was isolated from a woman in her forties or fifties with active or convalescent COVID-19. The V and J genes are TRBV30 and TRBJ1-2; 10 bases map to TRBD1. The CDR3 DNA is TGTGCCTGGGATCGCGGACAGGGGGTGCGTGGCTACACCTTC. As protein: CAWDRGQGVRGYTF. Based on the CDR3 plus reference TRBV30 and TRBJ1-2, the full variable domain is SQTIHQWPATLVQPVGSPLSLECTVEGTSNPNLYWYRQAAGRGLQLLFYSVGIGQISSEVPQNLSASRPQDRQFILSSKKLLLSDSGFYLCAWDRGQGVRGYTFGSGTRLTVV.